The 7 T cell receptor beta chains reported below all come from one sample, sequenced in a study of cytomegalovirus exposure and HLA in healthy donors. 13 Jbeta primers and 60 Vbeta primers were used for the PCR. Assay used: immunoSEQ multiplex PCR; TCRdb lists only in-frame clones, some missing. The sample has 110,000 to 150,000 clones, 76% seen once. The source material was PBMCs. The source is a middle-aged woman in good health and CMV-seronegative.

The genes are TRBV6-6 and TRBJ1-2; D ambiguous. This CDR3 has 14 amino acids. The germline V gene has CDR1 MNHNY and CDR2 SVGAGI (reference sequence). With 2 bases removed from V and 8 bases from J, the gap between germline ends came to 15 bases. This CDR3 is CASSYGETVEGYTF. DNA for the CDR3: TGTGCCAGCAGTTACGGAGAGACGGTGGAGGGCTACACCTTC.

This chain connects TRBV29-1 to TRBJ1-2; perhaps TRBD1 as D (6 bases). The CDR3 runs 12 residues. V lost 7 bases and J 4 bases, leaving 13 bases between the germline ends. CDR1 SQVTM and CDR2 ANQGSEA come from the germline V gene. The CDR3 loop reads CSAPHRAYGYTF. As DNA, the CDR3 is TGCAGCGCCCCTCACAGGGCCTATGGCTACACCTTC.

V gene TRBV4-1 combines with J gene TRBJ2-7; TRBD2 matches at 13 bases. This CDR3 is built from 21 residues. From germline, CDR1 is MGHRA and CDR2 YSYEKL. V was clipped by 2 bases and J by 0 bases; unmatched bases: 16. The CDR3 sequence: CASSQIASGLAGAHSSYEQYF. DNA of the CDR3: TGCGCCAGCAGCCAAATAGCATCAGGACTAGCGGGGGCTCACAGCTCCTACGAGCAGTACTTC.

The CDR3 reads CASSFRESSPLHF. CDR3 sequence (DNA): TGTGCCAGCAGTTTCCGGGAGAGCTCACCCCTCCACTTT. The rearrangement uses TRBV27 and TRBJ1-6; unclear D gene. The length of the CDR3 is 13 residues. Germline CDR1 MNHEY, CDR2 SMNVEV (reference sequence). Deletions cut 3 bases from V and 10 bases from J, with 10 bases between.

This sequence joins TRBV2 and TRBJ1-2; D is possibly TRBD1 (5 bases). CDR3 size: 12 residues. Germline V gene sequence: CDR1 SNHLY, CDR2 FYNNEI. Trimming took 8 bases from V and 7 from J, leaving 14 bases between them. DNA of the CDR3: TGTGCCAGCGCATCGGGGGGGGGTGGCTACACCTTC. This encodes CASASGGGGYTF.

Points on this clone: The junction and the germline gene differ at one end; a read error may be behind it. This sequence joins TRBV6-5 and TRBJ2-5, with 16 bases fitting TRBD2. Germline lookup yields CDR1 MNHEY and CDR2 SVGAGI. The CDR3 runs to 16 residues. CDR3 in amino acids: CVSSWGLAGGRETQYF. In DNA, the CDR3 is TGTGTCAGCAGTTGGGGACTAGCGGGGGGGCGTGAGACCCAGTACTTC.

The chain has TRBV2 and TRBJ1-1; 11 positions match TRBD1. Germline V lookup: CDR1 SNHLY, CDR2 FYNNEI. The V segment lost 6 bases and the J segment 7 bases; nucleotides outside the gene matches: 4. The CDR3 consists of 13 residues. For the CDR3, the DNA is TGTGCCAGCAGGTCGGGACAGGGGGTTGAAGCTTTCTTT. It is translated as CASRSGQGVEAFF.